This T cell receptor (beta chain) was found in a study of blood T cell repertoires in COVID-19. Authors' processing steps: Estimated nucleated cell counts came from reference gene primer amplification. Only in-frame clones appear in the TCRdb table, and some are missing; sequencing was by immunoSEQ multiplex PCR. V and J calls and clone size are copied from that table; D and trimming were computed from the DNA. The repertoire holds 70,000 or so clones, with around nine tenths as singletons. Trimming removed 2 bases from V and 0 bases from J, with 5 bases in between. The CDR3 has 13 amino acids. The V gene's germline CDR1 is SGHNT and CDR2 YYREEE (reference sequence).

This clonotype originated in a human donor in a cohort sampled during active COVID-19. Sequencing was done on a sample of peripheral blood. The J gene is TRBJ1-2, the V gene TRBV5-4; the D is unclear. The CDR3 nucleotides are TGTGCCAGCAGCTTAGAGGCTAACTATGGCTACACCTTC. This gives the protein CASSLEANYGYTF.